The T cell receptor (beta chain) under discussion was sequenced for a study of OX40 agonist ivuxolimab in advanced cancers. Data came from immunoSEQ multiplex PCR; TCRdb stores just in-frame clones and leaves some out. The sample lists 45,000 or so clones, 89% occurring once. CDR1 is MNHNS and CDR2 is SASEGT in the germline V gene. The CDR3 extends over 16 amino acids. Notes on this clone: Its ends do not fully match the called genes, so a read error is possible.

Sample: CD4+ or CD8+ T cells sorted from blood, taken in a trial of the OX40 agonist ivuxolimab. This clonotype was sampled from an adult with an advanced solid tumor such as melanoma, head and neck, liver or kidney cancer. The chain has TRBV6-1 and TRBJ1-2, with unresolved D. CDR3 sequence (DNA): TGTGCCAGCAGAGAAGGAATATATTCCCCACTCTATGGCTACACCTTC. Translation: CASREGIYSPLYGYTF.